The clone carrying this T cell receptor (beta chain) came up many times. As yet, its antigen is unknown. The data derive from a study of early T cells in non-severe SARS-CoV-2 infection. Study in general: Whole-blood bulk RNA, unsorted, was sequenced, and chains were unpaired.

General study findings and limits: Private and CD4 specificities were missed by VDJdb matching, skewed to anti-spike CD8.

Unique molecular identifier tags were affixed to discrete cDNA molecules. TCRdb re-derived calls from the 5' RACE reads in MiXCR, one entry per CDR3 protein. The sample comprises around 26,000 distinct CDR3 sequences, 5% to 6.5% of which are singletons, and more than 3.5% rests with the top ten. CDR3 length: 13 residues. The clonotype originates from an adult who was a healthcare worker with PCR-confirmed SARS-CoV-2 infection or an uninfected control (not recorded which). The J gene is TRBJ1-4, the V gene TRBV21-1; the table's D call of TRBD1 was not tested on the DNA. TRBV21-1 counts as a pseudogene. Sequencing input: whole blood. Written as DNA, the CDR3 is TGTGCCAGCAGCAAACAGCCCGGTGAAAAACTGTTTTTT. It is translated as CASSKQPGEKLFF.